This is a list of T cell receptor beta chains from one sample in a study of cytomegalovirus exposure and HLA in healthy donors. TCRdb keeps only in-frame clones here, not all; method: immunoSEQ multiplex PCR. The table includes approximately 150,000 clones, approximately 73% detected once. Sequenced material: PBMCs. All receptors derive from a man younger than 40 in good health and CMV-seropositive. Each CDR3 is given with its conserved first and last residue. The D gene is left open where the match is weak. Only part of the rows carry a size: once, few, many, or a class if the clone is expanded.

clone size: few; D gene: -; V gene: TRBV4-2; CDR3 length: 12; J gene: TRBJ1-1; CDR3 DNA: TGTGCCAGCAGCAGAGCGGGGGAGTCAGCTTTCTTT; CDR3 protein: CASSRAGESAFF
clone size: -; D gene: TRBD2; V gene: TRBV5-1; CDR3 length: 17; J gene: TRBJ2-7; CDR3 DNA: TGCGCCAGCAGCTTGGTAATAGCGGGAGGCCCCTCCTACGAGCAGTACTTC; CDR3 protein: CASSLVIAGGPSYEQYF
clone size: -; D gene: TRBD2; V gene: TRBV4-2; CDR3 length: 17; J gene: TRBJ2-7; CDR3 DNA: TGTGCCAGCAGCCAACGTCCAACGGGAGGGTATAATTACGAGCAGTACTTC; CDR3 protein: CASSQRPTGGYNYEQYF
clone size: -; D gene: TRBD1; V gene: TRBV6-5; CDR3 length: 15; J gene: TRBJ2-7; CDR3 DNA: TGTGCCAGCAGTAAGAGACAGGGCTACACCTACGAGCAGTACTTC; CDR3 protein: CASSKRQGYTYEQYF
clone size: -; D gene: TRBD1; V gene: TRBV2; CDR3 length: 14; J gene: TRBJ1-6; CDR3 DNA: TGTGCCAGCAGCGCCGGGACAGCCAATTCACCCCTCCACTTT; CDR3 protein: CASSAGTANSPLHF
clone size: -; D gene: -; V gene: TRBV19; CDR3 length: 15; J gene: TRBJ2-7; CDR3 DNA: TGTGCCAGTAGTATCGGAGAGGAGTCCCGCTACGAGCAGTACTTC; CDR3 protein: CASSIGEESRYEQYF
clone size: -; D gene: -; V gene: TRBV19; CDR3 length: 13; J gene: TRBJ1-2; CDR3 DNA: TGTGCCAGTAGCCCCGACATGAACTATGGCTACACCTTC; CDR3 protein: CASSPDMNYGYTF
clone size: -; D gene: -; V gene: TRBV7-3; CDR3 length: 13; J gene: TRBJ1-1; CDR3 DNA: TGTGCCAGCAGCCTACAGGGGAACACTGAAGCTTTCTTT; CDR3 protein: CASSLQGNTEAFF
clone size: -; D gene: TRBD2; V gene: TRBV27; CDR3 length: 14; J gene: TRBJ2-7; CDR3 DNA: TGTGCCAGCAGTTCTCGGACTAGCGGGTACGAGCAGTACTTC; CDR3 protein: CASSSRTSGYEQYF
clone size: -; D gene: TRBD1; V gene: TRBV2; CDR3 length: 14; J gene: TRBJ1-4; CDR3 DNA: TGTGCCAGCATAGCCGACAGGGGTGGGGAAAAACTGTTTTTT; CDR3 protein: CASIADRGGEKLFF
clone size: -; D gene: -; V gene: TRBV30; CDR3 length: 14; J gene: TRBJ1-5; CDR3 DNA: TGTGCCTGGAGTGTAATGGCAGACAATCAGCCCCAGCATTTT; CDR3 protein: CAWSVMADNQPQHF
clone size: once; D gene: -; V gene: TRBV27; CDR3 length: 11; J gene: TRBJ1-1; CDR3 DNA: TGTGCCAGCATTCTTGCGGATGAAGCTTTCTTT; CDR3 protein: CASILADEAFF
clone size: -; D gene: -; V gene: TRBV5-4; CDR3 length: 13; J gene: TRBJ2-2; CDR3 DNA: TGTGCCAGCGAGGAAGGATTAGCCGGGGAGCTGTTTTTT; CDR3 protein: CASEEGLAGELFF
clone size: -; D gene: TRBD2; V gene: TRBV10-3; CDR3 length: 14; J gene: TRBJ2-1; CDR3 DNA: TGTGCCATCAGGGGGGGACTAGCGGAAAATGAGCAGTTCTTC; CDR3 protein: CAIRGGLAENEQFF
clone size: -; D gene: -; V gene: TRBV27; CDR3 length: 15; J gene: TRBJ2-5; CDR3 DNA: TGTGCCAGCAGTTCCAGTAGGGCAGGGCAAGAGACCCAGTACTTC; CDR3 protein: CASSSSRAGQETQYF
clone size: -; D gene: -; V gene: TRBV30; CDR3 length: 15; J gene: TRBJ2-1; CDR3 DNA: TGTGCCTGGAGTGTGCCCCTAGAGGCCTACAATGAGCAGTTCTTC; CDR3 protein: CAWSVPLEAYNEQFF
clone size: few; D gene: -; V gene: TRBV30; CDR3 length: 17; J gene: TRBJ1-5; CDR3 DNA: TGTGCCTGGAGTGTAGCCAGGGTGGGTCGGGGCAATCAGCCCCAGCATTTT; CDR3 protein: CAWSVARVGRGNQPQHF
clone size: -; D gene: TRBD1; V gene: TRBV4-1; CDR3 length: 15; J gene: TRBJ2-1; CDR3 DNA: TGCGCCAGCAGCCCGTCGGGACAGGCCTACAATGAGCAGTTCTTC; CDR3 protein: CASSPSGQAYNEQFF
clone size: -; D gene: -; V gene: TRBV6-5; CDR3 length: 15; J gene: TRBJ2-3; CDR3 DNA: TGTGCCAGCAGCCCCGAGGGTAGAATCACAGATACGCAGTATTTT; CDR3 protein: CASSPEGRITDTQYF
clone size: few; D gene: TRBD2; V gene: TRBV11-2; CDR3 length: 17; J gene: TRBJ2-7; CDR3 DNA: TGTGCCAGCAGCTTAGTGGGACTAGCGGTTCCGACCTACGAGCAGTACTTC; CDR3 protein: CASSLVGLAVPTYEQYF
clone size: -; D gene: -; V gene: TRBV2; CDR3 length: 11; J gene: TRBJ1-1; CDR3 DNA: TGTGCCAGCAGTGGTATCCTGGAAGCTTTCTTT; CDR3 protein: CASSGILEAFF
clone size: -; D gene: TRBD2; V gene: TRBV14; CDR3 length: 16; J gene: TRBJ2-2; CDR3 DNA: TGTGCCAGCAGCCGTAGCGGACTAGCGGGACCCGGGGAGCTGTTTTTT; CDR3 protein: CASSRSGLAGPGELFF
clone size: once; D gene: -; V gene: TRBV27; CDR3 length: 15; J gene: TRBJ2-7; CDR3 DNA: TGTGCCAGCGACGGAAGGGCTGGAGGATTCTACGAGCAGTACTTC; CDR3 protein: CASDGRAGGFYEQYF
clone size: -; D gene: TRBD2; V gene: TRBV6-5; CDR3 length: 16; J gene: TRBJ2-7; CDR3 DNA: TGTGCCAGCAGTTACAATCGGCTAGCGGATTTCTACGAGCAGTACTTC; CDR3 protein: CASSYNRLADFYEQYF
clone size: -; D gene: -; V gene: TRBV19; CDR3 length: 15; J gene: TRBJ2-3; CDR3 DNA: TGTGCCAGTAGTAAGACACGGACTGTAGGAGATACGCAGTATTTT; CDR3 protein: CASSKTRTVGDTQYF
clone size: -; D gene: TRBD2; V gene: TRBV13; CDR3 length: 16; J gene: TRBJ2-1; CDR3 DNA: TGTGCCAGCAGCTTAGTAGCGGGAGGGGAAAGCTATGAGCAGTTCTTC; CDR3 protein: CASSLVAGGESYEQFF
clone size: -; D gene: TRBD2; V gene: TRBV30; CDR3 length: 14; J gene: TRBJ2-5; CDR3 DNA: TGTGCCTGGTCCGAAGACTCGGGGGGAGAGACCCAGTACTTC; CDR3 protein: CAWSEDSGGETQYF
clone size: -; D gene: TRBD1; V gene: TRBV5-1; CDR3 length: 17; J gene: TRBJ2-7; CDR3 DNA: TGCGCCAGCAGAATCGGACCGGGACAGGATTCCTCCTACGAGCAGTACTTC; CDR3 protein: CASRIGPGQDSSYEQYF
clone size: -; D gene: -; V gene: TRBV5-4; CDR3 length: 15; J gene: TRBJ1-4; CDR3 DNA: TGTGCCAGCAGCTTGGTAGCAGGGGCTAATGAAAAACTGTTTTTT; CDR3 protein: CASSLVAGANEKLFF
clone size: -; D gene: TRBD2; V gene: TRBV4-1; CDR3 length: 16; J gene: TRBJ2-1; CDR3 DNA: TGCGCCAGCAGCCAAGAACTAGCGGGACTCTACAATGAGCAGTTCTTC; CDR3 protein: CASSQELAGLYNEQFF
clone size: -; D gene: -; V gene: TRBV5-6; CDR3 length: 15; J gene: TRBJ2-3; CDR3 DNA: TGTGCCAGCAGCCCAACACAGGGACGCACAGATACGCAGTATTTT; CDR3 protein: CASSPTQGRTDTQYF
clone size: -; D gene: -; V gene: TRBV7-2; CDR3 length: 12; J gene: TRBJ2-3; CDR3 DNA: TGTGCCAGCAGCCCTACCCCAGATACGCAGTATTTT; CDR3 protein: CASSPTPDTQYF
clone size: -; D gene: TRBD1; V gene: TRBV29-1; CDR3 length: 15; J gene: TRBJ2-5; CDR3 DNA: TGCAGCGTTGATATCGGGACAGATAAGCAAGAGACCCAGTACTTC; CDR3 protein: CSVDIGTDKQETQYF
clone size: -; D gene: -; V gene: TRBV11-2; CDR3 length: 13; J gene: TRBJ2-5; CDR3 DNA: TGTGCCAGCTCCAGAGCGGTGGGGGAGACCCAGTACTTC; CDR3 protein: CASSRAVGETQYF
clone size: few; D gene: TRBD2; V gene: TRBV9; CDR3 length: 14; J gene: TRBJ2-7; CDR3 DNA: TGTGCCAGCAGCGTAGGGGTAGCGGGATACGAGCAGTACTTC; CDR3 protein: CASSVGVAGYEQYF
clone size: -; D gene: -; V gene: TRBV6-5; CDR3 length: 15; J gene: TRBJ2-7; CDR3 DNA: TGTGCCAGCAGTCACAGTGCTACGAGTTCCTACGAGCAGTACTTC; CDR3 protein: CASSHSATSSYEQYF
clone size: -; D gene: -; V gene: TRBV15; CDR3 length: 17; J gene: TRBJ1-5; CDR3 DNA: TGTGCCACCAGCCCCCCCCTTGGACTCTATAGCAATCAGCCCCAGCATTTT; CDR3 protein: CATSPPLGLYSNQPQHF
clone size: -; D gene: -; V gene: TRBV5-8; CDR3 length: 18; J gene: TRBJ1-5; CDR3 DNA: TGTGCCAGCAGCTTGAGCACCGCAAGCATCTTTAGCAATCAGCCCCAGCATTTT; CDR3 protein: CASSLSTASIFSNQPQHF
clone size: -; D gene: -; V gene: TRBV15; CDR3 length: 16; J gene: TRBJ1-3; CDR3 DNA: TGTGCCACCAGCAGAGAAGTCGGGGGATCTGGAAACACCATATATTTT; CDR3 protein: CATSREVGGSGNTIYF
clone size: -; D gene: TRBD2; V gene: TRBV30; CDR3 length: 15; J gene: TRBJ2-3; CDR3 DNA: TGTGCCTGGAGGCAGACTAGCGGGATGTCAGATACGCAGTATTTT; CDR3 protein: CAWRQTSGMSDTQYF
clone size: -; D gene: -; V gene: TRBV4-1; CDR3 length: 16; J gene: TRBJ2-1; CDR3 DNA: TGCGCCAGCAGCCGAAGATCGGGAGTTGATCTCAATGAGCAGTTCTTC; CDR3 protein: CASSRRSGVDLNEQFF
clone size: -; D gene: -; V gene: TRBV6-1; CDR3 length: 14; J gene: TRBJ2-7; CDR3 DNA: TGTGCCAGCAGCGCCGACTTTAACTCCTACGAGCAGTACTTC; CDR3 protein: CASSADFNSYEQYF
clone size: -; D gene: TRBD1; V gene: TRBV28; CDR3 length: 16; J gene: TRBJ2-5; CDR3 DNA: TGTGCCAGCGGGACAGGGGAAGCCCTTGGGCAAGAGACCCAGTACTTC; CDR3 protein: CASGTGEALGQETQYF
clone size: -; D gene: -; V gene: TRBV2; CDR3 length: 16; J gene: TRBJ2-7; CDR3 DNA: TGTGCCAGCAGTGAAGCGTATAGGGGGGGGAACTACGAGCAGTACTTC; CDR3 protein: CASSEAYRGGNYEQYF
clone size: -; D gene: TRBD2; V gene: TRBV5-1; CDR3 length: 15; J gene: TRBJ2-7; CDR3 DNA: TGCGCCAGCAGCGCGCCGGGACTAGCGGTTTACGAGCAGTACTTC; CDR3 protein: CASSAPGLAVYEQYF
clone size: -; D gene: -; V gene: TRBV28; CDR3 length: 15; J gene: TRBJ2-7; CDR3 DNA: TGTGCCAGCAGTTCAGCGCTTGCGGCCACCTACGAGCAGTACTTC; CDR3 protein: CASSSALAATYEQYF
clone size: once; D gene: TRBD1; V gene: TRBV28; CDR3 length: 14; J gene: TRBJ1-5; CDR3 DNA: TGTGCCAGCAGTTCTGGACAGGGCCCCCAGCCCCAGCATTTT; CDR3 protein: CASSSGQGPQPQHF
clone size: -; D gene: -; V gene: TRBV25-1; CDR3 length: 15; J gene: TRBJ2-2; CDR3 DNA: TGTGCCAGCAGTGGCTGGGAGGATAACACCGGGGAGCTGTTTTTT; CDR3 protein: CASSGWEDNTGELFF
clone size: -; D gene: -; V gene: TRBV5-1; CDR3 length: 17; J gene: TRBJ1-3; CDR3 DNA: TGCGCCAGCAGCTTGGCCGGCTGGCAGGGGTCTGGAAACACCATATATTTT; CDR3 protein: CASSLAGWQGSGNTIYF
clone size: -; D gene: TRBD1; V gene: TRBV5-1; CDR3 length: 14; J gene: TRBJ1-1; CDR3 DNA: TGCGCCAGCAGCCCGGACAGGCCAAACACTGAAGCTTTCTTT; CDR3 protein: CASSPDRPNTEAFF
clone size: few; D gene: -; V gene: TRBV7-3; CDR3 length: 15; J gene: TRBJ2-2; CDR3 DNA: TGTGCCAGCAGCCGGCAGCAGGGTCACACCGGGGAGCTGTTTTTT; CDR3 protein: CASSRQQGHTGELFF
clone size: -; D gene: -; V gene: TRBV5-6; CDR3 length: 12; J gene: TRBJ2-5; CDR3 DNA: TGTGCCAGCAGCTTGGATCCGGAGACCCAGTACTTC; CDR3 protein: CASSLDPETQYF
clone size: -; D gene: -; V gene: TRBV19; CDR3 length: 15; J gene: TRBJ1-3; CDR3 DNA: TGTGCCAGTAGAACCGGGGGAGCGGGTGGAAACACCATATATTTT; CDR3 protein: CASRTGGAGGNTIYF
clone size: -; D gene: -; V gene: TRBV6-1; CDR3 length: 13; J gene: TRBJ1-1; CDR3 DNA: TGTGCCAGCAGTGTGACAGAAAACACTGAAGCTTTCTTT; CDR3 protein: CASSVTENTEAFF
clone size: -; D gene: -; V gene: TRBV10-2; CDR3 length: 14; J gene: TRBJ2-7; CDR3 DNA: TGCGCCAGCAGAACAGGAAGAGGCTCCTACGAGCAGTACTTC; CDR3 protein: CASRTGRGSYEQYF
clone size: -; D gene: TRBD1; V gene: TRBV19; CDR3 length: 13; J gene: TRBJ1-3; CDR3 DNA: TGTGCCAGTAAGAGGCCAGGGGGAGACACCATATATTTT; CDR3 protein: CASKRPGGDTIYF
clone size: -; D gene: TRBD2; V gene: TRBV19; CDR3 length: 14; J gene: TRBJ2-7; CDR3 DNA: TGTGCCAGTAGTATAGGCGGGAGAACCCACGAGCAGTACTTC; CDR3 protein: CASSIGGRTHEQYF
clone size: few; D gene: TRBD1; V gene: TRBV6-1; CDR3 length: 14; J gene: TRBJ1-1; CDR3 DNA: TGTGCCAGCAGTGAGATGACAGGGAAGACTGAAGCTTTCTTT; CDR3 protein: CASSEMTGKTEAFF
clone size: -; D gene: TRBD1; V gene: TRBV9; CDR3 length: 15; J gene: TRBJ2-7; CDR3 DNA: TGTGCCAGCAGCGTAGAGAGGACAGGAACCTACGAGCAGTACTTC; CDR3 protein: CASSVERTGTYEQYF
clone size: -; D gene: -; V gene: TRBV15; CDR3 length: 15; J gene: TRBJ2-3; CDR3 DNA: TGTGCCACCAGCAGAACAAGAAACGCCCCAGATACGCAGTATTTT; CDR3 protein: CATSRTRNAPDTQYF